The 15 T cell receptor beta chains reported below all come from one sample, sequenced in a study of blood T cell repertoires in COVID-19. TCRdb's copy holds only in-frame clones and misses some; the assay was immunoSEQ multiplex PCR. The sample lists tens of thousands of clones; roughly 86% were seen once. Sequenced material: peripheral blood. Receptors were obtained from a human donor in a cohort sampled during active COVID-19.

The V and J genes are TRBV6-5 and TRBJ2-7; 9 bases line up with TRBD1. The CDR3 contains 14 residues. The germline V gene has CDR1 MNHEY and CDR2 SVGAGI. V lost 7 bases, J lost 5 bases, and 9 bases stayed unmatched. The CDR3 protein is CASTGGDRVHEQYF. The CDR3 DNA follows: TGTGCCAGCACCGGAGGGGACAGGGTGCACGAGCAGTACTTC.

The genes are TRBV7-9 and TRBJ1-1, with unresolved D. Per germline, CDR1 SEHNR and CDR2 FQNEAQ (reference sequence). The V and J ends lost 3 bases and 8 bases respectively, with 10 bases between them. This CDR3 comprises 12 residues. The CDR3 loop is CASSFPPPEAFF. As DNA, the CDR3 is TGTGCCAGCAGCTTCCCCCCCCCGGAAGCTTTCTTT.

The chain links TRBV6-5 to TRBJ1-1; possibly TRBD1 for D (5 bases). V lost 0 bases, J lost 4 bases, and 12 bases lay in between. CDR3 length: 15 residues. CDR1 and CDR2 (germline): MNHEY, SVGAGI. The CDR3 loop is CASSYSPRVGTEAFF. DNA for the CDR3: TGTGCCAGCAGTTACTCCCCCAGGGTGGGCACTGAAGCTTTCTTT.

This CDR3 reads CASSLGPAGGFYEQYF. In DNA form, the CDR3 reads TGTGCCAGCAGCTTGGGACCAGCGGGAGGTTTCTACGAGCAGTACTTC. The chain combines TRBV5-6 with TRBJ2-7; 9 nucleotides agree with TRBD2. This CDR3 is 16 amino acids long. Germline assignment: CDR1 SGHDT and CDR2 YYEEEE. The V gene end was trimmed by 0 bases and the J gene end by 3 bases; junction bases not matched to a gene: 7.

By sample share, this clone is medium-sized (0.01 to 0.1%). V usage is TRBV6-5 and J usage is TRBJ2-2; D is perhaps TRBD2 (6 bases). The CDR3 has 14 residues. V was pared by 4 bases and J by 5 bases, with 11 bases between. Germline V gene sequence: CDR1 MNHEY, CDR2 SVGAGI. Written as DNA, the CDR3 is TGTGCCAGCAGTTTTATGCGGGGAACCGGGGAGCTGTTTTTT. Translation: CASSFMRGTGELFF.

This clone was observed a handful of times. V is TRBV5-1 and J is TRBJ2-5; TRBD1 agrees at 8 bases. The V gene's germline CDR1 is SGHRS and CDR2 YFSETQ. Germline trimming cut 4 bases from V and 2 bases from J; bases unmatched to any gene: 7. The CDR3 is 15 amino acids. The CDR3: CASSKGQATQETQYF. The CDR3 nucleotides read TGCGCCAGCAGCAAGGGACAGGCGACGCAAGAGACCCAGTACTTC.

This chain links TRBV6-5 with TRBJ2-5, with a possible D match to TRBD1 (6 bases). This CDR3 contains 14 residues. Trimming left V 5 bases short and J 9 bases short, with 19 bases between. CDR1 MNHEY and CDR2 SVGAGI come from the germline V gene. DNA of the CDR3: TGTGCCAGCAGTCAGAGACGGGCTGACAGGTCCCAGTACTTC. Its protein product is CASSQRRADRSQYF.

The count of this clone is one. The chain has TRBV28 and TRBJ1-3; 11 bases are shared with TRBD1. V lost 3 bases, J lost 3 bases, and 16 bases stayed unmatched. Looked up from germline, CDR1 is MDHEN and CDR2 is SYDVKM. The CDR3 is 20 residues long. The CDR3 DNA follows: TGTGCCAGCAGTTTTTCCCCCGCCGGGCGGACAGGGGGCTTTGGAAACACCATATATTTT. This encodes CASSFSPAGRTGGFGNTIYF.

J is TRBJ1-1 and V is TRBV7-3; D possibly corresponds to TRBD1 (5 bases). The CDR3 sequence is 15 residues long. The V gene's germline CDR1 is SGHTA and CDR2 FQGTGA. V was clipped by 2 bases and J by 3 bases, with 13 bases between them. The CDR3: CASSLQGILYTEAFF. DNA for the CDR3: TGTGCCAGCAGCTTACAGGGCATTCTCTACACTGAAGCTTTCTTT.

This clone came up once. The gene calls are TRBV30 and TRBJ1-2, with TRBD1 matching 9 bases. Trimming took 8 bases from V and 4 from J; bases not matched to a gene: 8. The CDR3 is made up of 13 amino acids. Germline values: CDR1 GTSNPN, CDR2 SVGIG (reference sequence). CDR3 sequence reads: CARGQGVFYGYTF. In DNA form, the CDR3 reads TGTGCCAGGGGACAGGGCGTCTTCTATGGCTACACCTTC.

This clone was recorded only once. V is TRBV19 and J is TRBJ1-1; tentative D call: TRBD1 (5 bases). Germline V lookup: CDR1 LNHDA, CDR2 SQIVND (reference sequence). V was clipped by 5 bases and J by 1 base, with 11 bases between them. This CDR3 region has 14 residues. The DNA for the CDR3 is TGTGCCAGTAGTGTCACAGGCCAGAACACTGAAGCTTTCTTT. This gives the protein CASSVTGQNTEAFF.

V usage is TRBV28 and J usage is TRBJ1-5; 8 bases are shared with TRBD1. This CDR3 region has 16 residues. CDR1 MDHEN and CDR2 SYDVKM come from the germline V gene. V lost 6 bases and J lost 0; bases outside the gene matches: 7. The CDR3 protein is CASSFQGAYSNQPQHF. The CDR3 DNA sequence: TGTGCCAGCAGCTTCCAGGGGGCCTATAGCAATCAGCCCCAGCATTTT.

The rearrangement uses TRBV28 and TRBJ1-1, with D perhaps matching TRBD1 (6 bases). V lost 5 bases and J 5 bases, leaving 9 bases between the germline ends. The CDR3 is made up of 12 amino acids. Germline CDR1 reads MDHEN; CDR2 reads SYDVKM. CDR3 sequence: CASSRRGTEAFF. The CDR3 DNA follows: TGTGCCAGCAGTCGCAGGGGTACTGAAGCTTTCTTT.

The chain carries TRBV6-4 and TRBJ2-3; TRBD2 agrees at 11 bases. This CDR3 comprises 20 residues. V shed 0 bases and J 2 bases; nucleotides not matched to a gene: 13. The germline V gene has CDR1 MRHNA and CDR2 SNTAGT. The CDR3 here is CASSDSALAGGPSLTDTQYF. The DNA for the CDR3 is TGTGCCAGCAGTGACTCGGCCCTAGCGGGAGGCCCCTCTCTCACAGATACGCAGTATTTT.

In DNA form, the CDR3 reads TGTGCCAGCAGTCCGCCGGGACAGGGCAATCAGCCCCAGCATTTT. Translated, it gives CASSPPGQGNQPQHF. This chain uses TRBV6-2 or TRBV6-3 with TRBJ1-5, with 8 nucleotides matching TRBD1. V was pared by 5 bases and J by 2 bases, with 5 bases of the junction left unmatched. This CDR3 region has 15 residues. Per the germline V gene, CDR1 is MNHEY and CDR2 is SVGEGT.